The clone carrying this T cell receptor beta chain was observed a single time. Antigen unknown. The data belong to a study of cytomegalovirus exposure and HLA in healthy donors. Assay: immunoSEQ multiplex PCR; the TCRdb copy retains only in-frame clones and omits some. The repertoire has under 250,000 clones, around nine tenths of them found once; the top ten carry roughly 2%. Study findings and constraints: Rare TCR sequences predominated, though certain public TCRs were found in many donors.

The CDR3 loop spans 18 amino acids. Germline V CDR1 and CDR2: SQVTM, ANQGSEA. Trimming at V came to 6 bases and at J to 1 base, leaving 14 bases not matched to a gene. The sequenced sample consisted of PBMCs. The TCR was taken from a young woman in good health and CMV-seropositive. The chain couples TRBV29-1 to TRBJ2-1; 11 bases fit TRBD2. For the CDR3, the DNA is TGCAGCGTGGGGGGATCCACTAGCGGGAGAAGTTCCTACAATGAGCAGTTCTTC. Residues: CSVGGSTSGRSSYNEQFF.